This passage covers 27 T cell receptor beta chains from one sample sequenced in a study of cytomegalovirus exposure and HLA in healthy donors. Both 60 Vbeta primers and 13 Jbeta primers went into the PCR. TCRdb's copy holds only in-frame clones and misses some; the assay was immunoSEQ multiplex PCR. The table has approximately 100,000 clones, around three quarters seen once; the top ten hold roughly 2.6%. The specimen sequenced was PBMCs. These receptors all come from a female donor in good health and CMV-seronegative.

This clone was seen a handful of times. The chain carries TRBV10-3 and TRBJ2-1; 10 positions match TRBD2. Germline V CDR1 and CDR2: ENHRY, SYGVKD. The CDR3 loop spans 14 amino acids. With 8 bases clipped from V and 5 bases from J, the junction kept 6 bases outside the gene matches. The CDR3 loop reads CAIQAGGVNNEQFF. Written as DNA, the CDR3 is TGTGCCATCCAAGCGGGGGGGGTAAACAATGAGCAGTTCTTC.

This chain links TRBV7-3 with TRBJ1-1; 7 nucleotides line up with TRBD1. The CDR3 consists of 14 residues. CDR1 is SGHTA and CDR2 is FQGTGA in the germline V gene. V shed 5 bases and J 1 base; nucleotides not matched to a gene: 4. CDR3: CASSRTGANTEAFF. The DNA of the CDR3 is TGTGCCAGCAGCCGTACAGGGGCGAACACTGAAGCTTTCTTT. The full variable domain, completed using reference TRBV7-3 and TRBJ1-1, is GAGVSQTPSNKVTEKGKYVELRCDPISGHTALYWYRQSLGQGPEFLIYFQGTGAADDSGLPNDRFFAVRPEGSVSTLKIQRTERGDSAVYLCASSRTGANTEAFFGQGTRLTVV.

The chain employs TRBV6-6 and TRBJ1-1; D is undetermined. Trimming cost V 8 bases and J 5 bases, with 18 bases left between them. Germline V gives CDR1 MNHNY, CDR2 SVGAGI (reference sequence). This CDR3 has 14 residues. This CDR3 reads CASSVLNRVTEAFF. In nucleotides, the CDR3 is TGTGCCAGCTCGGTCCTTAATCGGGTTACTGAAGCTTTCTTT.

The chain uses TRBV7-2 and TRBJ2-3; 9 bases are shared with TRBD2. The CDR3 totals 13 residues. Germline CDR1 and CDR2: SGHTA and FQGNSA. Trimming cost V 9 bases and J 5 bases; bases outside gene matches: 6. The CDR3 is CASSAGGRDTQYF. As DNA, the CDR3 is TGTGCCAGTAGTGCGGGGGGGCGAGATACGCAGTATTTT. Filled out from reference TRBV7-2 and TRBJ2-3, the complete variable domain reads GAGVSQSPSNKVTEKGKDVELRCDPISGHTALYWYRQSLGQGLEFLIYFQGNSAPDKSGLPSDRFSAERTGGSVSTLTIQRTQQEDSAVYLCASSAGGRDTQYFGPGTRLTVL.

V and J are TRBV5-1 and TRBJ1-4, with TRBD1 identical over 7 bases. In germline, CDR1 is SGHRS, CDR2 YFSETQ. This CDR3 contains 16 residues. Germline trimming cut 5 bases from V and 7 bases from J; bases unmatched to any gene: 14. CDR3 sequence: CASSSTVTGRPEKLFF. The CDR3, as DNA: TGCGCCAGCAGTTCTACCGTGACAGGGAGGCCTGAAAAACTGTTTTTT.

The chain combines TRBV7-8 with TRBJ2-1; TRBD2 agrees at 10 bases. V gave up 4 bases and J gave up 3 bases; unmatched junction bases: 3. The CDR3 is 15 amino acids. The germline V gene encodes CDR1 SGHVS and CDR2 FQNEAQ. The CDR3 bases are TGTGCCAGCAGCTCCTTAGCGGGGGGCTACAATGAGCAGTTCTTC. It is translated as CASSSLAGGYNEQFF.

The genes are TRBV19 and TRBJ1-2; possible D gene TRBD1, 5 bases. The CDR3 sequence is 18 residues long. Germline lookup yields CDR1 LNHDA and CDR2 SQIVND (reference sequence). V was clipped by 2 bases and J by 2 bases, with 21 bases between them. CDR3 in amino acids: CASSIRGRGGDPNYGYTF. Here the CDR3 DNA reads TGTGCCAGTAGTATAAGGGGTCGTGGCGGAGATCCCAACTATGGCTACACCTTC.

The CDR3 region has the DNA TGTGCCAGCAGTGAACAGGTTTCCGGCATATATTTT. Encoded protein: CASSEQVSGIYF. This chain links TRBV6-5 with TRBJ1-3; D is perhaps TRBD1 (5 bases). The germline V gene has CDR1 MNHEY and CDR2 SVGAGI. This CDR3 spans 12 amino acids. Trimming removed 5 bases from V and 12 bases from J, with 14 bases in between.

This sequence joins TRBV5-1 and TRBJ2-6; 12 nucleotides match TRBD2. CDR1 and CDR2 (germline): SGHRS, YFSETQ. J was trimmed by 0 bases and V by 8 bases; bases with no gene match: 12. The CDR3 loop spans 19 amino acids. The CDR3 protein is CASLAGGSRESSGANVLTF. CDR3 bases: TGCGCCAGTCTAGCGGGGGGGAGCAGGGAGAGCTCTGGGGCCAACGTCCTGACTTTC.

This clone came up a few times. This chain joins TRBV14 and TRBJ2-6; D might be TRBD2 (5 bases). Trimming pared 2 bases from V and 0 bases from J, leaving 8 bases between. The CDR3 spans 16 residues. Germline V gene data show CDR1 as SGHDN and CDR2 as FVKESK. DNA of the CDR3: TGTGCCAGCAGCCAAATTGGGAGCTCTGGGGCCAACGTCCTGACTTTC. The encoded protein is CASSQIGSSGANVLTF. The whole variable domain, filled in from reference TRBV14 and TRBJ2-6, reads EAGVTQFPSHSVIEKGQTVTLRCDPISGHDNLYWYRRVMGKEIKFLLHFVKESKQDESGMPNNRFLAERTGGTYSTLKVQPAELEDSGVYFCASSQIGSSGANVLTFGAGSRLTVL.

V is TRBV5-4 and J is TRBJ2-5, with D unresolved. V was trimmed by 4 bases and J by 6 bases, leaving 16 bases between them. CDR3 size: 14 residues. The germline gives CDR1 SGHNT, CDR2 YYREEE (reference sequence). The CDR3 bases are TGTGCCAGCAGCGCCCTACACAGTGCGCAGACCCAGTACTTC. Residues: CASSALHSAQTQYF.

The rearrangement joins TRBV30 to TRBJ2-5, with 12 positions matching TRBD2. The CDR3 is 15 amino acids. J gave up 4 bases and V 2 bases, and 5 bases lay outside the gene matches. Germline V gene sequence: CDR1 GTSNPN, CDR2 SVGIG (reference sequence). CDR3 DNA sequence: TGTGCCTGGAGTCTAGCGGGGGGGCCCCCAGAGACCCAGTACTTC. Its translation: CAWSLAGGPPETQYF.

This clone was found a few times. The V call is TRBV7-2, the J call TRBJ2-7; D perhaps matches TRBD2 (6 bases). There are 16 residues in the CDR3. Between the trimmed V and J ends, which lost 1 base and 3 bases, there was a span of 16 bases. Germline V gene data show CDR1 as SGHTA and CDR2 as FQGNSA. CDR3 sequence reads: CASSLDGTANYYEQYF. In nucleotides, the CDR3 is TGTGCCAGCAGCTTAGACGGGACTGCCAACTACTACGAGCAGTACTTC.

This clone was picked up one time. The chain employs TRBV27 and TRBJ1-2; D unresolved. The germline V gene encodes CDR1 MNHEY and CDR2 SMNVEV (reference sequence). V was trimmed by 10 bases and J by 2 bases, leaving 14 bases between them. This CDR3 has 13 residues. CDR3 loop: CATGRQRNYGYTF. The CDR3 nucleotides are TGTGCCACCGGGAGGCAGAGAAACTATGGCTACACCTTC.

This clone appeared a single time. The rearrangement joins TRBV7-2 to TRBJ2-3, with 8 bases lining up with TRBD1. CDR3 length: 15 amino acids. J was trimmed by 4 bases and V by 1 base; bases with no gene match: 4. Germline CDR1 and CDR2: SGHTA and FQGNSA. The CDR3 region has the DNA TGTGCCAGCAGCTTAGTTGGACAGGGCGCAGATACGCAGTATTTT. This sequence encodes CASSLVGQGADTQYF. The variable domain in full, with the rest retrieved from reference TRBV7-2 and TRBJ2-3, is GAGVSQSPSNKVTEKGKDVELRCDPISGHTALYWYRQSLGQGLEFLIYFQGNSAPDKSGLPSDRFSAERTGGSVSTLTIQRTQQEDSAVYLCASSLVGQGADTQYFGPGTRLTVL.

V gene TRBV6-1 combines with J gene TRBJ1-3; D call uncertain. V shed 6 bases and J shed 0 bases, with 12 bases lying between them. This CDR3 is built from 15 residues. CDR1 is MNHNS and CDR2 is SASEGT in the germline V gene. The chain's CDR3 is CASRVNGVSGNTIYF. CDR3 in DNA: TGTGCCAGCAGGGTAAACGGGGTCTCTGGAAACACCATATATTTT.

The rearrangement uses TRBV5-1 and TRBJ2-1; D call uncertain. V was clipped by 3 bases and J by 0 bases, with 7 bases between them. The CDR3 extends over 14 amino acids. The germline gives CDR1 SGHRS, CDR2 YFSETQ. The CDR3 protein is CASSSHNSYNEQFF. The CDR3 coding sequence is TGCGCCAGCAGCTCGCACAACTCCTACAATGAGCAGTTCTTC. The full variable domain, its missing parts supplied by reference TRBV5-1 and TRBJ2-1, is KAGVTQTPRYLIKTRGQQVTLSCSPISGHRSVSWYQQTPGQGLQFLFEYFSETQRNKGNFPGRFSGRQFSNSRSEMNVSTLELGDSALYLCASSSHNSYNEQFFGPGTRLTVL.

This sequence joins TRBV10-3 and TRBJ1-6; 7 bases are a match to TRBD1. Losses at the gene ends were 5 bases for V and 0 bases for J; bases not matched to a gene: 10. This CDR3 has 18 amino acids. CDR1 is ENHRY, CDR2 SYGVKD, per germline. The CDR3 sequence: CAISPGQVQSSYNSPLHF. The CDR3 DNA sequence: TGTGCCATCAGTCCTGGACAGGTTCAGAGCTCCTATAATTCACCCCTCCACTTT.

This clone was seen a few times. This rearrangement joins TRBV19 to TRBJ1-1, with TRBD1 as a possible D gene (6 bases). Germline V gene lookup returns CDR1 LNHDA and CDR2 SQIVND (reference sequence). V lost 3 bases and J lost 4, with 15 bases in between. The CDR3 has 15 residues. The CDR3 DNA reads as TGTGCCAGTAGTATTCGGTCCCAGGGGCCCACTGAAGCTTTCTTT. Translated, it gives CASSIRSQGPTEAFF.

The chain carries TRBV19 and TRBJ2-6; D perhaps matches TRBD1 (5 bases). Trimming shortened V by 4 bases and J by 0 bases, and 13 bases separated the two germline ends. This CDR3 contains 17 residues. Per germline, CDR1 LNHDA and CDR2 SQIVND (reference sequence). CDR3: CASSNPQVPSGANVLTF. CDR3 coding DNA: TGTGCCAGTAGTAACCCACAGGTCCCCTCTGGGGCCAACGTCCTGACTTTC.

This chain uses TRBV4-1 with TRBJ1-5; tentatively, D is TRBD1 (6 bases). This CDR3 is built from 16 residues. Trimming took 1 base from V and 4 from J, leaving 14 bases between them. From germline, CDR1 is MGHRA and CDR2 YSYEKL. The chain's CDR3 is CASSQGPGEGNQPQHF. CDR3 DNA sequence: TGCGCCAGCAGCCAAGGTCCAGGGGAGGGTAATCAGCCCCAGCATTTT.

CDR3: CASSTSGQGEETQYF. The CDR3 region has the DNA TGTGCCAGTAGTACCTCGGGACAGGGGGAGGAGACCCAGTACTTC. The chain uses TRBV19 and TRBJ2-5; 11 bases fit TRBD1. Germline V gene data show CDR1 as LNHDA and CDR2 as SQIVND (reference sequence). With V trimmed by 4 bases and J by 5 bases, 6 bases remained unmatched. The CDR3 sequence is 15 residues long.

V gene TRBV19 combines with J gene TRBJ1-5; a weak D match, TRBD1 (5 bases). Germline V CDR1 and CDR2: LNHDA, SQIVND (reference sequence). The CDR3 loop spans 13 amino acids. V was pared by 3 bases and J by 5 bases, with 8 bases between. DNA of the CDR3: TGTGCCAGTAGTATGTGGGGGGATCAGCCCCAGCATTTT. This codes for CASSMWGDQPQHF.

The V gene is TRBV19, the J gene TRBJ1-5; D is uncertain. V was shortened by 4 bases and J by 4 bases, with 23 bases between the two germline ends. This CDR3 is built from 18 residues. The germline V gene encodes CDR1 LNHDA and CDR2 SQIVND (reference sequence). This CDR3 is CASSTLNLLRTVNQPQHF. CDR3 sequence (DNA): TGTGCCAGTAGTACGCTAAATCTACTCCGAACAGTAAATCAGCCCCAGCATTTT.

The rearrangement links TRBV7-2 to TRBJ2-7, with TRBD2 matching 7 bases. The V gene end was trimmed by 5 bases and the J gene end by 7 bases; junction bases not matched to a gene: 2. The CDR3 sequence is 11 residues long. Looked up from germline, CDR1 is SGHTA and CDR2 is FQGNSA. CDR3 sequence reads: CASSVGGEQYF. CDR3 nucleotide sequence: TGTGCCAGCAGCGTGGGGGGGGAGCAGTACTTC.

The CDR3 DNA sequence: TGTGCCAGCAGCTTAGGTGCGGACTCCTACGAGCAGTACTTC. This sequence encodes CASSLGADSYEQYF. The V and J genes are TRBV11-3 and TRBJ2-7; D is unresolved. Germline CDR1 SGHNT, CDR2 YENEEA. This CDR3 contains 14 residues. Trimming shortened V by 1 base and J by 0 bases, and 7 bases separated the two germline ends.

The chain couples TRBV7-9 to TRBJ1-2; D not certain. V was clipped by 1 base and J by 3 bases, with 9 bases between them. Germline V gene lookup returns CDR1 SEHNR and CDR2 FQNEAQ (reference sequence). This CDR3 spans 14 amino acids. The CDR3 loop is CASSLGQVYYGYTF. The CDR3 bases are TGTGCCAGCAGCTTAGGCCAGGTGTACTATGGCTACACCTTC.